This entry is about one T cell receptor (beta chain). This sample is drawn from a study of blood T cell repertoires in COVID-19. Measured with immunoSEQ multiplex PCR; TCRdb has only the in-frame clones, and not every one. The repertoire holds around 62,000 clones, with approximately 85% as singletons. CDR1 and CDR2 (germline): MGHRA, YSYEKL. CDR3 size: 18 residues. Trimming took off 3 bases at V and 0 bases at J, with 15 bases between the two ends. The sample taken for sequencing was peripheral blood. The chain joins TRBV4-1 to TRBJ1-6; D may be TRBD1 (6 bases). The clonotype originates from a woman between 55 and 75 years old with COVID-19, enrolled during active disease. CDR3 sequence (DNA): TGCGCCAGCAGCCACGCTAGACAGGCGAGCTCCTATAATTCACCCCTCCACTTT. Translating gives CASSHARQASSYNSPLHF.